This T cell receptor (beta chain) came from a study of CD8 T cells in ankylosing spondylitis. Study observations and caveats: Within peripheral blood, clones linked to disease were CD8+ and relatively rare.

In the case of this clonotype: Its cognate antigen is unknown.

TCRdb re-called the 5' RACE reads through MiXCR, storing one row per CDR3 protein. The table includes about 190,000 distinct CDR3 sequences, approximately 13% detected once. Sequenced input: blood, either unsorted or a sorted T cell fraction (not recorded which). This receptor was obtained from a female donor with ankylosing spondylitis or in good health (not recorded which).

The CDR3 DNA is TGTGCCATCAGTGAGTCGAAGACAAAGTACGAGCAGTACTTC. Translation: CAISESKTKYEQYF. The V call is TRBV10-3, the J call TRBJ2-7; D ambiguous. Trimming took 0 bases from V and 4 from J, leaving 10 bases between them. This CDR3 has 14 residues. Germline assignment: CDR1 ENHRY and CDR2 SYGVKD.